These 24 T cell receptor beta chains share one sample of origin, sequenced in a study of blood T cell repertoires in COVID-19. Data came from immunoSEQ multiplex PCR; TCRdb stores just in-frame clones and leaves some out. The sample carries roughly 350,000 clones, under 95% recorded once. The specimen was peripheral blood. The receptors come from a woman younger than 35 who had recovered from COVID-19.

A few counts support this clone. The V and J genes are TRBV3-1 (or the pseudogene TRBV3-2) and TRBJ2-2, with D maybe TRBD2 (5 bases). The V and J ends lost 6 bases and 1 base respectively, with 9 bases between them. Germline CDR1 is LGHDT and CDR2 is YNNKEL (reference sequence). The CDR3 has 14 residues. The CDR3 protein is CASSTSGNTGELFF. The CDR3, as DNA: TGTGCCAGCAGTACCAGCGGGAACACCGGGGAGCTGTTTTTT.

CDR3 residues: CASSRISGATLTEAFF. CDR3 nucleotides: TGTGCCAGCTCACGGATCTCAGGGGCGACCCTCACTGAAGCTTTCTTT. This chain joins TRBV18 and TRBJ1-1; TRBD1 might be the D (6 bases). The CDR3 covers 16 residues. V lost 4 bases to trimming and J lost 4 bases, with 19 bases between them. CDR1 and CDR2 from the germline V gene are KGHSH and LQKENI.

DNA of the CDR3: TGTGCCAGCAGACCTCAGGGGGCTGGTGAAGCTTTCTTT. The encoded protein is CASRPQGAGEAFF. V and J are TRBV25-1 and TRBJ1-1; 8 nucleotides line up with TRBD1. Germline-derived CDR1 and CDR2 are MGHDK and SYGVNS. This CDR3 spans 13 amino acids. V shed 6 bases and J 7 bases; nucleotides not matched to a gene: 7.

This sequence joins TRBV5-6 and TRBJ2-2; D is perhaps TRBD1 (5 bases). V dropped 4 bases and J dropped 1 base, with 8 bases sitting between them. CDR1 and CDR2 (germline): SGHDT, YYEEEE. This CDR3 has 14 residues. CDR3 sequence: CASSPTENTGELFF. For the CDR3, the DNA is TGTGCCAGCAGCCCGACAGAGAACACCGGGGAGCTGTTTTTT. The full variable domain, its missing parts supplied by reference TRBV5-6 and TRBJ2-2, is DAGVTQSPTHLIKTRGQQVTLRCSPKSGHDTVSWYQQALGQGPQFIFQYYEEEERQRGNFPDRFSGHQFPNYSSELNVNALLLGDSALYLCASSPTENTGELFFGEGSRLTVL.

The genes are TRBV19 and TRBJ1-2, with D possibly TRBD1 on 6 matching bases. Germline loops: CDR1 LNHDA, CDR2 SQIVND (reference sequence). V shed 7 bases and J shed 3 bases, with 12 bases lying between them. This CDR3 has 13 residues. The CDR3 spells CASIREGDYGYTF. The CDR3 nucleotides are TGTGCCAGTATCCGGGAGGGGGACTATGGCTACACCTTC.

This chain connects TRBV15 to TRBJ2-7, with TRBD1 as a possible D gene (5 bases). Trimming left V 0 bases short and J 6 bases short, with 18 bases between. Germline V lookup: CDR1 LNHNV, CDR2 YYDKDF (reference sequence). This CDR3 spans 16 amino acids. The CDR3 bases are TGTGCCACCAGCAGAGACGCCCCGGACACCCACGGCGAGCAGTACGTC. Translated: CATSRDAPDTHGEQYV.

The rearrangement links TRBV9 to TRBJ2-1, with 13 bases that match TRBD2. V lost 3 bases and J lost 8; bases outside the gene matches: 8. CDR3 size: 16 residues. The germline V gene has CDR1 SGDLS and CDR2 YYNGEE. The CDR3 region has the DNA TGTGCCAGCAGCGGATTAAGGACTAGCGGGAGCGATGAGCAGTTCTTC. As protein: CASSGLRTSGSDEQFF.

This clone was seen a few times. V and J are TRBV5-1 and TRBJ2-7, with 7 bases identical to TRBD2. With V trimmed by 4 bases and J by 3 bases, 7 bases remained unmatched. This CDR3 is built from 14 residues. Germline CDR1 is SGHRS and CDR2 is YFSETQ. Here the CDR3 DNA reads TGCGCCAGCAGCGTAGGACTAGGGTACTACGAGCAGTACGTC. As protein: CASSVGLGYYEQYV.

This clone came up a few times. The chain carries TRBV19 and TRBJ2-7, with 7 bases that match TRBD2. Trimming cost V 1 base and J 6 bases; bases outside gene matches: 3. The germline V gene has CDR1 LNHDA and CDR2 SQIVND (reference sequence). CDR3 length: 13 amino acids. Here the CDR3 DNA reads TGTGCCAGTAGTATAGTCAAGCGGGGCGAGCAGTACGTC. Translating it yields CASSIVKRGEQYV.

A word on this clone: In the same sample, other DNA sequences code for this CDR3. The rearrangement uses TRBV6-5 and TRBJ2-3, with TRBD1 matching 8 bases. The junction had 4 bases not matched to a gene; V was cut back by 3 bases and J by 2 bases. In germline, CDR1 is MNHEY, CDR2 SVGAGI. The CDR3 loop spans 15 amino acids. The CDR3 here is CASSYSRGLTDTQYF. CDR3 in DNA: TGTGCCAGCAGTTATAGCAGGGGGCTCACAGATACGCAGTATTTT.

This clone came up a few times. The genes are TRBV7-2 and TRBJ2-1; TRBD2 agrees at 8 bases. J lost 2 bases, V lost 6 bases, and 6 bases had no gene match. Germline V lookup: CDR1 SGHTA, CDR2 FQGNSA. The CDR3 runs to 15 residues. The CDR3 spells CASSFPSGPYNEQFF. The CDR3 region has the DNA TGTGCCAGCAGTTTCCCTAGCGGGCCCTACAATGAGCAGTTCTTC.

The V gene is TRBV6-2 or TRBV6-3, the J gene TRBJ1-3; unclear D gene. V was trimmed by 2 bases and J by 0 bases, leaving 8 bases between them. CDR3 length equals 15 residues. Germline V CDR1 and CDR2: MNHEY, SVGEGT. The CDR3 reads CASSYSGSSGNTIYF. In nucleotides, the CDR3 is TGTGCCAGCAGTTACAGCGGGTCCTCTGGAAACACCATATATTTT.

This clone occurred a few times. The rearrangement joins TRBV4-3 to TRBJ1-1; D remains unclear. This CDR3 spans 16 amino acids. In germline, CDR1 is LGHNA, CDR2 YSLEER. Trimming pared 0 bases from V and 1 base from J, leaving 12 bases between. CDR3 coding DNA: TGCGCCAGCAGCCAAGATCGGGATCATCGGAACACTGAAGCTTTCTTT. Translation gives CASSQDRDHRNTEAFF.

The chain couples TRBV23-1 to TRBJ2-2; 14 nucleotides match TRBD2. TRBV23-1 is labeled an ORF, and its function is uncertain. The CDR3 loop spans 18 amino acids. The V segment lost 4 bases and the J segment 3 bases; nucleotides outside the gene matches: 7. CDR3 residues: CASSPRLAGGQDTGELFF. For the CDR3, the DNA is TGCGCCAGCAGTCCACGACTAGCGGGAGGGCAAGACACCGGGGAGCTGTTTTTT.

The chain's CDR3 is CASNRGPLGPNQPQHF. The CDR3 DNA reads TGTGCCAGCAATAGGGGCCCGTTAGGCCCTAATCAGCCCCAGCATTTT. V gene TRBV2 combines with J gene TRBJ1-5; possibly TRBD1 for D (5 bases). Per the germline V gene, CDR1 is SNHLY and CDR2 is FYNNEI. V was trimmed by 7 bases and J by 4 bases, leaving 20 bases between them. The CDR3 sequence is 16 residues long.

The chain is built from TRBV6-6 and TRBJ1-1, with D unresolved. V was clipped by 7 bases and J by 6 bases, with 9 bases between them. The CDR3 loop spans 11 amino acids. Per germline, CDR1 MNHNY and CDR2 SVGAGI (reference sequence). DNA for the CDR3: TGTGCCAGCACGGGTTCCGCTGAAGCTTTCTTT. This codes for CASTGSAEAFF.

The CDR3 coding sequence is TGCGCCAGCAGCCAAGGTAGCGGGCGGCAGCCCCAGCATTTT. Translated: CASSQGSGRQPQHF. The rearrangement links TRBV4-1 to TRBJ1-5; no clear D gene. This CDR3 region has 14 residues. Germline CDR1 MGHRA, CDR2 YSYEKL. V was cut by 1 base and J by 7 bases, with 11 bases left in between.

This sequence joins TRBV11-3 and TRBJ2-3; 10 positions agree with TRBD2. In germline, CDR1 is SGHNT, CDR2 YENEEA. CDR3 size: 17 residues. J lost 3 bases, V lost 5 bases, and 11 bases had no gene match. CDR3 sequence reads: CASSPTTSGYSTDTQYF. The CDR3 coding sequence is TGTGCCAGCAGCCCAACGACTAGCGGGTACTCTACAGATACGCAGTATTTT.

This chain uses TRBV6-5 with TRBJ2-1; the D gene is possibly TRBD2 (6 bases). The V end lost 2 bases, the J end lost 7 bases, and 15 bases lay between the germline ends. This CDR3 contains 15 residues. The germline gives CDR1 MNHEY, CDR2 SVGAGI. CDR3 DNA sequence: TGTGCCAGCAGTTACCCGGGGGAGCGGCAGAATGAGCAGTTCTTC. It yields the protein CASSYPGERQNEQFF.

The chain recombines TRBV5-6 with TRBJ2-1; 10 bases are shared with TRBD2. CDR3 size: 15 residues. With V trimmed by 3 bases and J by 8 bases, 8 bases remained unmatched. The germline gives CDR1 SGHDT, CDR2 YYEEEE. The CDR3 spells CASSSRLAGVYEQFF. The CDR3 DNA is TGTGCCAGCAGCTCTCGGCTAGCGGGAGTATATGAGCAGTTCTTC.

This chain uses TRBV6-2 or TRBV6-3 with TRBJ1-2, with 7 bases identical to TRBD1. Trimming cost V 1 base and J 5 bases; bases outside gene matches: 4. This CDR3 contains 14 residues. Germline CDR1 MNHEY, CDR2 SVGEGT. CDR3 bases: TGTGCCAGCAGTTACTGGGACAGCCGATATGGCTACACCTTC. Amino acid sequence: CASSYWDSRYGYTF.

The DNA for the CDR3 is TGCGCCAGCAGCCAAGCTCGGACAATCTCCTACAATGAGCAGTTCTTC. This encodes CASSQARTISYNEQFF. The chain employs TRBV4-1 and TRBJ2-1; maybe TRBD1 (5 bases). Germline values: CDR1 MGHRA, CDR2 YSYEKL. CDR3 size: 16 residues. Trimming cost V 1 base and J 0 bases, with 10 bases left between them.

CDR3 in amino acids: CASSSPSSGNANYGYTF. CDR3 DNA: TGTGCCAGCAGCTCACCTTCCTCGGGGAACGCTAACTATGGCTACACCTTC. The chain employs TRBV7-9 and TRBJ1-2, with D hard to call. The CDR3 sequence is 17 residues long. The germline gives CDR1 SEHNR, CDR2 FQNEAQ (reference sequence). The ends were cut back, 4 bases at V and 0 bases at J, with 18 bases in the middle. The variable domain in full, completed from reference TRBV7-9 and TRBJ1-2, reads DTGVSQNPRHKITKRGQNVTFRCDPISEHNRLYWYRQTLGQGPEFLTYFQNEAQLEKSRLLSDRFSAERPKGSFSTLEIQRTEQGDSAMYLCASSSPSSGNANYGYTFGSGTRLTVV.

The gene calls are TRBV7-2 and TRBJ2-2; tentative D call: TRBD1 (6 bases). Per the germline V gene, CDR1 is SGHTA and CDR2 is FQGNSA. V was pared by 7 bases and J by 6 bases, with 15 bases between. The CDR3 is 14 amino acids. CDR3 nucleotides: TGTGCCAGCAAAACGGGACACCCCCCCGGGGAGCTGTTTTTT. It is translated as CASKTGHPPGELFF.